This is a list of T cell receptor beta chains from one sample in a study of blood T cell repertoires in COVID-19. The repertoire was sequenced with immunoSEQ multiplex PCR; TCRdb's copy has only in-frame clones and lacks some. The table has about 200,000 clones, 85% to 90% seen once. Sequenced sample: peripheral blood. The source of these receptors is a middle-aged man with active or convalescent COVID-19. The CDR3 runs from the conserved cysteine through the conserved F or W. The D gene is left open where the match is weak. Clone size is not always given. Where it is, it says once, few, many or a class for expanded clones.

CDR3 protein	CDR3 DNA	V gene	J gene	clone size	D gene
CASSFTGAGNYGYTF	TGTGCCAGCAGCTTTACAGGGGCGGGAAACTATGGCTACACCTTC	TRBV7-2	TRBJ1-2	.	TRBD1
CASSLVGTNSYEQYF	TGTGCCAGCAGCTTAGTGGGGACAAACTCCTACGAGCAGTACTTC	TRBV7-6	TRBJ2-7	once	.
CAISPSGMTGNTIYF	TGTGCCATCAGTCCTTCCGGGATGACTGGAAACACCATATATTTT	TRBV10-3	TRBJ1-3	.	.
CASSAFREWAEAFF	TGTGCCAGCAGCGCCTTCCGGGAGTGGGCTGAAGCTTTCTTT	TRBV21-1	TRBJ1-1	.	.
CASSLGYREETQYF	TGTGCCAGCAGCTTAGGGTACAGGGAAGAGACCCAGTACTTC	TRBV7-9	TRBJ2-5	.	.
CASSFGGSEAFF	TGTGCCAGCAGTTTTGGGGGGTCTGAAGCTTTCTTT	TRBV27	TRBJ1-1	.	.
CASSPGAYTQYF	TGTGCCAGCTCCCCTGGGGCCTATACGCAGTATTTT	TRBV18	TRBJ2-3	.	.
CASSTGQGGTNEKLFF	TGTGCCAGTAGTACGGGACAGGGAGGAACTAATGAAAAACTGTTTTTT	TRBV19	TRBJ1-4	.	TRBD1
CASSPRDRPDYEQYF	TGTGCCAGCTCACCCCGGGACAGGCCCGACTACGAGCAGTACTTC	TRBV18	TRBJ2-7	.	TRBD1
CASSSPDSYGYTF	TGTGCCAGCAGCTCGCCGGACAGTTATGGCTACACCTTC	TRBV5-6	TRBJ1-2	.	.
CASSSVAGGPDTQYF	TGTGCCAGCAGCTCCGTAGCGGGGGGGCCCGATACGCAGTATTTT	TRBV7-9	TRBJ2-3	.	TRBD2
CASSLESYGYTF	TGTGCCAGCAGCTTAGAGAGCTATGGCTACACCTTC	TRBV11-2	TRBJ1-2	few	.
CASSQDQTGLEKLFF	TGTGCCAGCAGCCAAGATCAGACAGGGTTGGAAAAACTGTTTTTT	TRBV14	TRBJ1-4	.	TRBD1
CASSPDRGYGYTF	TGTGCCAGCTCACCCGACAGGGGCTATGGCTACACCTTC	TRBV18	TRBJ1-2	.	TRBD1
CASTLLAANYGYTF	TGTGCCAGCACCCTTTTAGCAGCTAACTATGGCTACACCTTC	TRBV28	TRBJ1-2	.	.
CAISQSAVRDNTEAFF	TGTGCCATCAGCCAGTCGGCGGTAAGAGATAACACTGAAGCTTTCTTT	TRBV10-3	TRBJ1-1	.	.
CASSLAWGPAGGRETQYF	TGTGCCAGCAGTTTAGCTTGGGGTCCGGCGGGAGGAAGAGAGACCCAGTACTTC	TRBV27	TRBJ2-5	few	TRBD2
CASRPDRGFYEQYF	TGTGCCAGCAGACCTGACAGGGGCTTTTACGAGCAGTACTTC	TRBV6-5	TRBJ2-7	.	TRBD1
CATSDPGQGWRGYTF	TGTGCCACCAGTGATCCGGGACAGGGATGGCGTGGCTACACCTTC	TRBV24-1	TRBJ1-2	.	TRBD1
CASSVDREDSPLHF	TGTGCCAGCAGCGTGGACAGGGAAGATTCACCCCTCCACTTT	TRBV2	TRBJ1-6	once	TRBD1
CASSEARYTEAFF	TGTGCCAGCAGTGAAGCTCGGTACACTGAAGCTTTCTTT	TRBV6-1	TRBJ1-1	.	.
CASSASGDRGSEQFF	TGCGCCAGCAGCGCGTCGGGGGACAGGGGATCTGAGCAGTTCTTC	TRBV5-1	TRBJ2-1	.	TRBD1
CASSLKAQGAGAQFF	TGTGCCAGCAGCTTGAAAGCGCAGGGGGCTGGGGCGCAGTTCTTC	TRBV5-6	TRBJ2-1	.	TRBD1
CASRWDRPLGYTF	TGTGCCAGCAGATGGGACAGGCCCCTGGGCTACACCTTC	TRBV2	TRBJ1-2	.	TRBD1
CASSADMRSYNEQFF	TGTGCCAGCAGCGCCGACATGCGCTCCTACAATGAGCAGTTCTTC	TRBV9	TRBJ2-1	.	.
CASSQVGDVEKLFF	TGCGCCAGCAGCCAAGTAGGGGATGTGGAAAAACTGTTTTTT	TRBV4-3	TRBJ1-4	.	.